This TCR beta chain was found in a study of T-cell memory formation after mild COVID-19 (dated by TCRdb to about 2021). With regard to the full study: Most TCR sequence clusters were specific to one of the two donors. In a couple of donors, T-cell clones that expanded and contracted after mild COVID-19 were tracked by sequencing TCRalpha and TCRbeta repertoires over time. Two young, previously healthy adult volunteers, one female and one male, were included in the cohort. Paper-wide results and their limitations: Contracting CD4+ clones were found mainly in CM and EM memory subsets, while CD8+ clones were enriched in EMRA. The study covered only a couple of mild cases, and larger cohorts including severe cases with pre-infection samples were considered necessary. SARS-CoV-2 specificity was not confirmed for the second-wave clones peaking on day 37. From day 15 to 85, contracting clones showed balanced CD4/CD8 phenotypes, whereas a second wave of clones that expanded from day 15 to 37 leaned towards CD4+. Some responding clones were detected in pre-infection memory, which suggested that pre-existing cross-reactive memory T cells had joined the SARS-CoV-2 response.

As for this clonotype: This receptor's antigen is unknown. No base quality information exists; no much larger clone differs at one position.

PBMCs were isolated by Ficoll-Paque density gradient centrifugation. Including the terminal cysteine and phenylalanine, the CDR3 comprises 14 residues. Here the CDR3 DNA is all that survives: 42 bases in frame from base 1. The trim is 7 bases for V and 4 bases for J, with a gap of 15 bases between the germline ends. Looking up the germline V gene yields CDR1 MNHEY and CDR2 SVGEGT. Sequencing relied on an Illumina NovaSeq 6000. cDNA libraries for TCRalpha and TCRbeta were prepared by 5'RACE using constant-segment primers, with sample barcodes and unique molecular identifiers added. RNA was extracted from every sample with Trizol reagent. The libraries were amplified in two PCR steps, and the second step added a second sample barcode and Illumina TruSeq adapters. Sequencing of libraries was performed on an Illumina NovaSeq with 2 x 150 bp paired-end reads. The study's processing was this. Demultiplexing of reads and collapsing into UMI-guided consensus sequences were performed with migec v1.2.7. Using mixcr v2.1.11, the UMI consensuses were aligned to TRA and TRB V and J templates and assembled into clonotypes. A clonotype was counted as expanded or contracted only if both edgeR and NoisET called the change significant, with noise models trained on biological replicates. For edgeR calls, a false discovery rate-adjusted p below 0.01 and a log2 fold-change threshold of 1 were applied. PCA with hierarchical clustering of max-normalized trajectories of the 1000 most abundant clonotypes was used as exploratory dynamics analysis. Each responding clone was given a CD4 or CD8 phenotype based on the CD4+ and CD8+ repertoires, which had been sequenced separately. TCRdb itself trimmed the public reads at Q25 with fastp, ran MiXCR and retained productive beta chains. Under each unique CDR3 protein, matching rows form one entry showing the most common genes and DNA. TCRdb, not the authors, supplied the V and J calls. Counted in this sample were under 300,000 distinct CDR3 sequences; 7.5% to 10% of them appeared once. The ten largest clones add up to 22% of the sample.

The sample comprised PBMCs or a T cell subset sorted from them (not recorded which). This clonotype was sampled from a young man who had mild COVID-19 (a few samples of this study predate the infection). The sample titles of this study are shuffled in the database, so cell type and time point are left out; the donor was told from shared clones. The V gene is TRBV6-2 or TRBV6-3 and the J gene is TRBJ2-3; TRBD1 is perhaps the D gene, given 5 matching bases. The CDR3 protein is CASTKTVPADTQYF. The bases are TGTGCCAGCACCAAGACAGTTCCGGCAGATACGCAGTATTTT.